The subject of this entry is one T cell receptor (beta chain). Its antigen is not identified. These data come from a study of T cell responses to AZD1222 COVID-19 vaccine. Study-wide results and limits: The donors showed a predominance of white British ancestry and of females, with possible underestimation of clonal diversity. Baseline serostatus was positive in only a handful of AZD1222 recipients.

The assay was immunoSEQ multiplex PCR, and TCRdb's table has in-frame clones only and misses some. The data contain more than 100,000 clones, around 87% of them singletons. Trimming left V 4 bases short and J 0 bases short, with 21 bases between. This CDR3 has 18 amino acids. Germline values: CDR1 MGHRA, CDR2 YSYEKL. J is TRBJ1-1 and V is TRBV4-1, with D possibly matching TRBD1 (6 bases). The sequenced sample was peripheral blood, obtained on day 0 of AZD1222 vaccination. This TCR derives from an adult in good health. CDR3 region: CASSPNRARKLMNTEAFF. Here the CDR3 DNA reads TGCGCCAGCAGCCCCAACAGGGCTAGAAAACTCATGAACACTGAAGCTTTCTTT.